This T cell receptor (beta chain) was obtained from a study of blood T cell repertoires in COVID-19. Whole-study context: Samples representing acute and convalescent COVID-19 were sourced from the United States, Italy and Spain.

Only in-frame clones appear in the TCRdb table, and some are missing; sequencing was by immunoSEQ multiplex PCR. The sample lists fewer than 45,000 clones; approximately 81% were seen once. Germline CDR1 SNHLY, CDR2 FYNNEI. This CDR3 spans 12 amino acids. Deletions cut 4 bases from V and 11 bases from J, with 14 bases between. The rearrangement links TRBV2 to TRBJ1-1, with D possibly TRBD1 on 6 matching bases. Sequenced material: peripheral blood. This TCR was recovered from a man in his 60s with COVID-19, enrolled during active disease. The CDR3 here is CASSVDSPKAFF. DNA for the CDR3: TGTGCCAGCAGTGTGGACAGCCCCAAGGCTTTCTTT.